This T cell receptor (beta chain) was recorded in a study of blood T cells in healthy people across ages. There are 15 residues in the CDR3. Germline trimming cut 5 bases from V and 14 bases from J; bases unmatched to any gene: 18. Germline values: CDR1 SNHLY, CDR2 FYNNEI. Donors ranged from about 6 to 90 years old and were healthy Caucasians in Russia. A second PCR, run for 7 to 11 cycles, used a sample-barcoded 5' primer plus a J-beta primer mix. All cDNA molecules were each tagged by a template-switch adaptor with 12 random nucleotides. MiXCR, run by TCRdb on the 5' RACE reads, gives a single entry per CDR3 protein. The repertoire has more than 650,000 distinct CDR3 sequences, about 55% of them found once; the top ten carry approximately 41%.

The sequencing input was blood. The J gene is TRBJ2-3, the V gene TRBV2; TRBD2 agrees at 8 bases. The TCR originated in a man aged 80 or over in good health. For the CDR3, the DNA is TGTGCCAGCAGTCTGGGACGAGCGGGAGACAGATACGCGTATTTT. This encodes CASSLGRAGDRYAYF.